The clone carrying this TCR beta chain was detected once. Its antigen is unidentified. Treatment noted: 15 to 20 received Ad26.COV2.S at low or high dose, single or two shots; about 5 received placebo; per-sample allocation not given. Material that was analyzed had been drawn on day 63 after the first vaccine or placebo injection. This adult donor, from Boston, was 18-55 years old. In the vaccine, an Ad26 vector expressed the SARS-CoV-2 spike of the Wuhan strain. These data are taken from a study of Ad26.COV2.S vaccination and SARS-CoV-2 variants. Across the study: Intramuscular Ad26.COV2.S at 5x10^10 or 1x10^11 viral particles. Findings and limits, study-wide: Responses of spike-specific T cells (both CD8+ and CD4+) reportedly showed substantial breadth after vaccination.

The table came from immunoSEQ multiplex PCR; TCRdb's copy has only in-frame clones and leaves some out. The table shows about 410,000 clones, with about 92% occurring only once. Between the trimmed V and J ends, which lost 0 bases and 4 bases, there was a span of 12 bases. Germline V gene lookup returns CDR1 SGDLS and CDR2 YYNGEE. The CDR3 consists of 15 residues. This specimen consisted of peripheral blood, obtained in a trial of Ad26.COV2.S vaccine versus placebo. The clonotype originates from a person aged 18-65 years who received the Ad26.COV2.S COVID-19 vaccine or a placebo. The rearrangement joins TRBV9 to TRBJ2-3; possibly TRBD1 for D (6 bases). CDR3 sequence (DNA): TGTGCCAGCAGCGTAGCTAAAAAGGGGGCAGATACGCAGTATTTT. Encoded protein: CASSVAKKGADTQYF. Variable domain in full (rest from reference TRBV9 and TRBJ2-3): DSGVTQTPKHLITATGQRVTLRCSPRSGDLSVYWYQQSLDQGLQFLIQYYNGEERAKGNILERFSAQQFPDLHSELNLSSLELGDSALYFCASSVAKKGADTQYFGPGTRLTVL.